The 13 T cell receptor beta chains below were found in one sample sequenced in a study of cytomegalovirus exposure and HLA in healthy donors. PCR used 60 Vbeta primers and 13 Jbeta primers. Data came from immunoSEQ multiplex PCR; TCRdb stores just in-frame clones and leaves some out. Here the sample spans roughly 110,000 clones, about four fifths being singletons. Sequenced material: PBMCs. Receptors were obtained from a man aged 25-45 years in good health and CMV-seropositive.

The V gene is TRBV12-5, the J gene TRBJ2-1; the D gene is possibly TRBD1 (6 bases). Germline loops: CDR1 LGHNT, CDR2 FRNRAP. The V end was cut by 4 bases, the J end by 8 bases, with 15 bases between. This CDR3 is built from 14 residues. As DNA, the CDR3 is TGTGCTAGTGGTTCAGGGGCTAAGGGTCATGAGCAGTTCTTC. Translated: CASGSGAKGHEQFF.

V is TRBV4-1 and J is TRBJ2-3; D call uncertain. The CDR3 sequence is 13 residues long. Trimming took 4 bases from V and 2 from J, leaving 7 bases between them. The V gene's germline CDR1 is MGHRA and CDR2 YSYEKL. The chain's CDR3 is CASSLAYTDTQYF. Here the CDR3 DNA reads TGCGCCAGCAGCCTTGCGTACACAGATACGCAGTATTTT.

This chain joins TRBV11-3 and TRBJ2-1; 8 bases align to TRBD1. CDR1 SGHNT and CDR2 YENEEA come from the germline V gene. The CDR3 runs to 15 residues. Trimming removed 3 bases from V and 7 bases from J; junction bases left unmatched: 8. As DNA, the CDR3 is TGTGCCAGCAGCTTCGACAGGGGTGATTGGAATGAGCAGTTCTTC. Amino acids: CASSFDRGDWNEQFF.

This clone was detected only once. The J gene is TRBJ2-3, the V gene TRBV6-1, with TRBD2 matching 7 bases. With V trimmed by 5 bases and J by 4 bases, 9 bases remained unmatched. This CDR3 spans 15 amino acids. Germline V lookup: CDR1 MNHNS, CDR2 SASEGT. This CDR3 reads CASSKPRLAADTQYF. The CDR3 coding sequence is TGTGCCAGCAGTAAGCCAAGACTAGCCGCAGATACGCAGTATTTT.

This chain connects TRBV5-5 to TRBJ1-1; D might be TRBD1 (6 bases). V shed 2 bases and J shed 1 base, with 6 bases lying between them. The CDR3 covers 13 residues. The germline gives CDR1 SGHKS, CDR2 YYEKEE (reference sequence). The CDR3 DNA sequence: TGTGCCAGCAGCTTACAGGGGAACACTGAAGCTTTCTTT. This codes for CASSLQGNTEAFF.

J is TRBJ1-6 and V is TRBV2; D unresolved. The CDR3 totals 15 residues. The V and J ends lost 2 bases and 0 bases respectively, with 5 bases between them. Germline CDR1 reads SNHLY; CDR2 reads FYNNEI. This chain's CDR3 is CASSETASYNSPLHF. CDR3 sequence (DNA): TGTGCCAGCAGTGAAACTGCCTCCTATAATTCACCCCTCCACTTT.

The V call is TRBV30, the J call TRBJ1-5; the D gene is possibly TRBD1 (6 bases). Germline CDR1 and CDR2: GTSNPN and SVGIG (reference sequence). The CDR3 totals 13 residues. The V and J ends lost 2 bases and 3 bases respectively, with 8 bases between them. The CDR3 here is CAWSTGSNQPQHF. Written as DNA, the CDR3 is TGTGCCTGGAGTACAGGGTCCAATCAGCCCCAGCATTTT.

The chain employs TRBV9 and TRBJ2-4, with a tentative D call TRBD1 (6 bases). This CDR3 has 13 residues. Looked up from germline, CDR1 is SGDLS and CDR2 is YYNGEE. V dropped 7 bases and J dropped 7 bases, with 15 bases sitting between them. Written as DNA, the CDR3 is TGTGCCAGCGGGCCCACAGGGTCGAACATTCAGTACTTC. Translation gives CASGPTGSNIQYF.

The rearrangement links TRBV6-1 to TRBJ1-6, with a tentative D call TRBD1 (6 bases). CDR3 size: 14 residues. V dropped 2 bases and J dropped 5 bases, with 7 bases sitting between them. In germline, CDR1 is MNHNS, CDR2 SASEGT. This CDR3 is CASSERGNNSPLHF. In DNA form, the CDR3 reads TGTGCCAGCAGTGAAAGGGGGAATAATTCACCCCTCCACTTT.

The chain joins TRBV5-1 to TRBJ1-1; D possibly corresponds to TRBD1 (5 bases). The CDR3 runs to 14 residues. V shed 4 bases and J shed 5 bases, with 15 bases lying between them. Germline loops: CDR1 SGHRS, CDR2 YFSETQ. The chain's CDR3 is CASSPGEGRTEAFF. CDR3 nucleotides: TGCGCCAGCAGCCCCGGGGAGGGGAGGACTGAAGCTTTCTTT.

This chain joins TRBV9 and TRBJ2-3; 7 nucleotides line up with TRBD2. The trim removed 4 bases at V and 6 bases at J, leaving 14 bases unmatched. This CDR3 is 16 amino acids long. From germline, CDR1 is SGDLS and CDR2 YYNGEE. CDR3 nucleotide sequence: TGTGCCAGCAGCACCCGCGGGGGACCCTCTGGGGATACGCAGTATTTT. Translated, it gives CASSTRGGPSGDTQYF.

This clone has a single count. This chain connects TRBV5-1 to TRBJ1-2, with 7 bases identical to TRBD1. Trimming took 3 bases from V and 4 from J; bases not matched to a gene: 6. Germline values: CDR1 SGHRS, CDR2 YFSETQ. The CDR3 extends over 14 amino acids. CDR3 in amino acids: CASSSGTAAYGYTF. CDR3 nucleotide sequence: TGCGCCAGCAGCTCCGGGACAGCCGCCTATGGCTACACCTTC.

This clone has just one count. V gene TRBV5-5 combines with J gene TRBJ1-5, with TRBD1 matching 8 bases. V was pared by 0 bases and J by 2 bases, with 4 bases of the junction left unmatched. The CDR3 is 16 amino acids. The V gene's germline CDR1 is SGHKS and CDR2 YYEKEE (reference sequence). The CDR3, as DNA: TGTGCCAGCAGCTTGGCACCAGGGGGCCGCAATCAGCCCCAGCATTTT. It codes for CASSLAPGGRNQPQHF.